The sequence of this T cell receptor beta chain was determined in a study of CD8 T cells in ankylosing spondylitis. Findings and caveats of the study: In synovial fluid and blood from reactive arthritis, some motif variants were previously reported. Matched ankylosing spondylitis synovial fluid reportedly contained a significantly enriched population of disease-linked clones. Disease-linked clones displayed a CD8+ phenotype and appeared relatively rarely in peripheral blood. There was a TCR beta motif, made of eight highly homologous variants, that appeared characteristic of ankylosing spondylitis blood.

Preparation of TCR beta libraries was done by quantitative 5'-RACE with molecular barcodes. In TCRdb, the 5' RACE reads were re-called with MiXCR into one record per CDR3 protein. The sample holds about 480,000 distinct CDR3 sequences, roughly a sixth seen once. As regards this clonotype: Its antigen is as yet unknown.

In germline, CDR1 is MNHEY, CDR2 SVGAGI. This CDR3 is built from 13 residues. The ends were cut back, 4 bases at V and 7 bases at J, with 10 bases in the middle. The TCR comes from a male donor with ankylosing spondylitis. This chain joins TRBV6-5 and TRBJ1-4, with D maybe TRBD1 (5 bases). The material sequenced was blood, either unsorted or a sorted T cell fraction (not recorded which). The CDR3 spells CASSCGGCEKLFF. The CDR3 bases are TGTGCCAGCAGTTGTGGGGGTTGTGAAAAACTGTTTTTT.